Following are 3 T cell receptor beta chains from one sample sequenced in a study of OX40 agonist ivuxolimab in advanced cancers. Method: immunoSEQ multiplex PCR; TCRdb's copy keeps in-frame clones and lacks some. The sample holds 84,000 or so clones, about 88% seen once. Sequenced here: CD4+ or CD8+ T cells sorted from blood, sampled in a trial of the OX40 agonist ivuxolimab. All receptors derive from an adult with an advanced solid tumor such as melanoma, head and neck, liver or kidney cancer.

V usage is TRBV6-1 and J usage is TRBJ1-5, with unresolved D. V was cut by 7 bases and J by 0 bases, with 13 bases left in between. The CDR3 consists of 15 residues. Germline CDR1 MNHNS, CDR2 SASEGT. The CDR3: CASMPLPYSNQPQHF. CDR3 nucleotides: TGTGCCAGCATGCCCCTGCCCTATAGCAATCAGCCCCAGCATTTT.

The chain recombines TRBV10-2 with TRBJ1-5; D remains ambiguous. V lost 6 bases, J lost 4 bases, and 16 bases lay in between. Germline CDR1 and CDR2: WSHSY and SAAADI. The CDR3 is made up of 15 amino acids. The CDR3 is CASSPPDGDNQPQHF. CDR3 sequence (DNA): TGCGCCAGCAGCCCTCCGGACGGAGATAATCAGCCCCAGCATTTT.

The chain joins TRBV27 to TRBJ1-2; D is ambiguous. V lost 1 base, J lost 2 bases, and 8 bases lay in between. The germline gives CDR1 MNHEY, CDR2 SMNVEV (reference sequence). The CDR3 loop spans 14 amino acids. The CDR3 region has the DNA TGTGCCAGCAGTTTATATCCGGTAAACTATGGCTACACCTTC. This codes for CASSLYPVNYGYTF.